The T cell receptor (beta chain) described here comes from a study of shared clonotypes between healthy human individuals. Study observations and caveats: Memory subsets had estimated richness that was generally smaller than that of naive subsets. Among a handful of donors, approximately 4.6% of naive CD4 clonotypes were found in common. Exclusively blood specimens were collected; tissue repertoires likely differ. Genetic and exposure-history diversity was limited by the small donor number.

Here immunoSEQ multiplex PCR was the method, and the copy in TCRdb shows in-frame clones only, minus some. Of roughly 1,000,000 clones in the sample, 75% to 80% were seen once. Worth noting for this clone: Its cognate antigen is unknown.

The CDR3 loop spans 16 amino acids. Germline V gene data show CDR1 as SGHAT and CDR2 as FQNNGV. Trimming took off 4 bases at V and 4 bases at J, with 17 bases between the two ends. The J gene is TRBJ2-1, the V gene TRBV11-2; D unclear. The clonotype originates from a man between 18 and 29 years old in good health. Some clones in this sample may be carry-over from other donors' samples. The sample taken for sequencing was memory CD4+ T cells from PBMCs. Described subset: CD45RA-negative fraction. The CDR3 coding sequence is TGTGCCAGCAGCTCGATTTCGGGCCCTAAGTACAATGAGCAGTTCTTC. Translating gives CASSSISGPKYNEQFF.